This TCR beta chain derives from a study of shared clonotypes between healthy human individuals. The overall study: The composition of the donors was two women and a few men aged 18 to 49.

The assay was immunoSEQ multiplex PCR, and TCRdb's table has in-frame clones only and misses some. The sample includes more than 2 million clones, approximately 96% of them seen just once. Study results and caveats: Some naive CD4 clonotypes, roughly 4.5%, turned up in common across several donors.

This CDR3 region has 16 residues. CDR1 is SGHNT, CDR2 YYREEE, per germline (reference sequence). Trimming removed 3 bases from V and 1 base from J; junction bases left unmatched: 4. About this clone: What it binds is not known.

Specimen: naive CD4+ T cells sorted from blood. The subset denotes: CD45RA+ positively selected. This chain joins TRBV5-4 and TRBJ2-3; TRBD2 aligns across 11 bases. The TCR originated in a man aged 18-30 years in good health. The CDR3 reads CASSSKLAGGTDTQYF. The CDR3 DNA sequence: TGTGCCAGCAGCTCTAAACTAGCGGGGGGCACAGATACGCAGTATTTT.